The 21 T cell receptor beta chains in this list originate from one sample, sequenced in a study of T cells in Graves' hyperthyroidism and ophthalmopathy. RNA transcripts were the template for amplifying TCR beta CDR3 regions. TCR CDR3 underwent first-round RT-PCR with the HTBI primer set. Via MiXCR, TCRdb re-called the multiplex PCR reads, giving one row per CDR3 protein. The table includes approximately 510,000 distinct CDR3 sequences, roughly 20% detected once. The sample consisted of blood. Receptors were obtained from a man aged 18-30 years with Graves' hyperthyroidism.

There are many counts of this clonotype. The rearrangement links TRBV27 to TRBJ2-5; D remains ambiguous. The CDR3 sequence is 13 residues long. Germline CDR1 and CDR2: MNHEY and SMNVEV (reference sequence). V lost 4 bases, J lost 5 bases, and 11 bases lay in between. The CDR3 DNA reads TGTGCCAGCAGTTGGCCAGGAAGCGAGACCCAGTACTTC. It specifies CASSWPGSETQYF.

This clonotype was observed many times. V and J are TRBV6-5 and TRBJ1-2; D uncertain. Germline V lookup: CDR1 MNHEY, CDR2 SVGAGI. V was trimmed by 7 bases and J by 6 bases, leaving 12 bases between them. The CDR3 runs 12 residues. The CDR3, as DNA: TGTGCCAGCACCTTACTCATGGATGGCTACACCTTC. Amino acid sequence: CASTLLMDGYTF.

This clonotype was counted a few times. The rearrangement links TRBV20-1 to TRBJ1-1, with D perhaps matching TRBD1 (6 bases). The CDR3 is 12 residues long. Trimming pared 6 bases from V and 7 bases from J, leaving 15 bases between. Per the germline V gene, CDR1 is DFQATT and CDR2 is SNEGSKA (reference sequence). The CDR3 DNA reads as TGCAGTGCCCTCAGGGGTCATGGTGAAGCTTTCTTT. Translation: CSALRGHGEAFF.

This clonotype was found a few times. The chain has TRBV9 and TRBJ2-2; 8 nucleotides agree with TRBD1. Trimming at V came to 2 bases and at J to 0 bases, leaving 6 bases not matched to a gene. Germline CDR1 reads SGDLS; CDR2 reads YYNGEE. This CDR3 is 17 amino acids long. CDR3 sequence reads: CASSVGGQAPNTGELFF. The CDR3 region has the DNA TGTGCCAGCAGCGTGGGGGGACAGGCCCCGAACACCGGGGAGCTGTTTTTT.

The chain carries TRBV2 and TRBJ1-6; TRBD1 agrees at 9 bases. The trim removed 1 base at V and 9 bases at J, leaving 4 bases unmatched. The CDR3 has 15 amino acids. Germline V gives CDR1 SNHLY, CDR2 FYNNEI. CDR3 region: CASSEVGTGISPLHF. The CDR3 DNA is TGTGCCAGCAGTGAAGTCGGGACAGGGATTTCACCCCTCCACTTT.

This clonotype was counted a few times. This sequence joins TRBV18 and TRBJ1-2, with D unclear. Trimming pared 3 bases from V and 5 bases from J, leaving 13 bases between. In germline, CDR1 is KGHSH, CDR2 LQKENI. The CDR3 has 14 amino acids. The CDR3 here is CASSPTEWSYGYTF. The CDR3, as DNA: TGTGCCAGCTCACCTACCGAATGGAGTTATGGCTACACCTTC.

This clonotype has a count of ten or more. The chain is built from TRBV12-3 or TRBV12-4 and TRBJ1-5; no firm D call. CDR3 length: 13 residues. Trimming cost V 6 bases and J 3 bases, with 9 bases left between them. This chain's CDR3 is CASRRRPNQPQHF. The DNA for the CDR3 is TGTGCCAGCAGGCGCCGTCCCAATCAGCCCCAGCATTTT.

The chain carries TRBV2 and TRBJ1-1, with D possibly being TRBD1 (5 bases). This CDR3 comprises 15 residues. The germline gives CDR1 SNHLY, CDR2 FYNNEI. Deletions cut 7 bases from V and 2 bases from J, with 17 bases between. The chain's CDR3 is CASTIKGRGNTEAFF. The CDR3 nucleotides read TGTGCCAGCACCATAAAAGGGCGGGGCAACACTGAAGCTTTCTTT.

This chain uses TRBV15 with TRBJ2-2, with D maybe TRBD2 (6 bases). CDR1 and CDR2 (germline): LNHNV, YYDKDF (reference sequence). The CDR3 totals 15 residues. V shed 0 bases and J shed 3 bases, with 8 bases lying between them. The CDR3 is CATSREAGDTGELFF. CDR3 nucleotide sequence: TGTGCCACCAGCAGAGAAGCGGGCGACACCGGGGAGCTGTTTTTT.

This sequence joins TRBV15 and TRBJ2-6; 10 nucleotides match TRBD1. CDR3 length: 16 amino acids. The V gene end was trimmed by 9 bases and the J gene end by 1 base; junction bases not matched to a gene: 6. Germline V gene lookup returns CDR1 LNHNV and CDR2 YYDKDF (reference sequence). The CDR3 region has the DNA TGTGCCACGGGCGGGACAGGGGTTTCTGGGGCCAACGTCCTGACTTTC. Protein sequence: CATGGTGVSGANVLTF. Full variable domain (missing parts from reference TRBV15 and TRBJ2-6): DAMVIQNPRYQVTQFGKPVTLSCSQTLNHNVMYWYQQKSSQAPKLLFHYYDKDFNNEADTPDNFQSRRPNTSFCFLDIRSPGLGDTAMYLCATGGTGVSGANVLTFGAGSRLTVL.

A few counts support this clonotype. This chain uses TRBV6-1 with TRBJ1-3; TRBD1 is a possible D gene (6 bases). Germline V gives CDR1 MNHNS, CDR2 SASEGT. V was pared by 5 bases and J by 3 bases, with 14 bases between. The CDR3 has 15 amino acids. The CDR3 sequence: CASSTGGAGGNTIYF. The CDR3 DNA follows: TGTGCCAGCAGTACGGGGGGGGCAGGTGGAAACACCATATATTTT.

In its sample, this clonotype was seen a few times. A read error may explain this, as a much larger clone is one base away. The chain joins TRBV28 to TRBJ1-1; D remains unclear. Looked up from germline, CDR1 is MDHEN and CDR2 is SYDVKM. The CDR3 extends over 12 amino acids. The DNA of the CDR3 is TGTGCCAGCACCATTATGAACACTGAAGCTTGCTTT. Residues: CASTIMNTEACF.

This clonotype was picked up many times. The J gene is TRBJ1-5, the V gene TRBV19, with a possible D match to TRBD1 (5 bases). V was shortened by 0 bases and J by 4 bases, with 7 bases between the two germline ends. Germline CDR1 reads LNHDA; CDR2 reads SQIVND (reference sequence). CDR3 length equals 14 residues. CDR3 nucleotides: TGTGCCAGTAGTATAGAGGGGGTTAATCAGCCCCAGCATTTT. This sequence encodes CASSIEGVNQPQHF.

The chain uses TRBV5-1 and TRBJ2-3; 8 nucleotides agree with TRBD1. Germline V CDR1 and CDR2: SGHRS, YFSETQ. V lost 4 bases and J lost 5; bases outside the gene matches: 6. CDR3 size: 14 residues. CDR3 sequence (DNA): TGCGCCAGCAGCCCCGGACAGGGCGGAGATACGCAGTATTTT. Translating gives CASSPGQGGDTQYF.

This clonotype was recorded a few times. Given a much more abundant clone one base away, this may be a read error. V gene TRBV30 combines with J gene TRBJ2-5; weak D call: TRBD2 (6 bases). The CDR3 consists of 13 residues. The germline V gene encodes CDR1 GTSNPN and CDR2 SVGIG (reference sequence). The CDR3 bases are TGTGCCTGGACCCTCGCGGGGCAAGAGACCAAGTACTTC. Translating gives CAWTLAGQETKYF.

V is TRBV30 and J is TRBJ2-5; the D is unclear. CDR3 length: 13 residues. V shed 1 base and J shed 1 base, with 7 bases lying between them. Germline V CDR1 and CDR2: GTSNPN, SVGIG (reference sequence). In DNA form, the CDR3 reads TGTGCCTGGAGTGAGGAAATCCAAGAGACCCAGTACTTC. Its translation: CAWSEEIQETQYF.

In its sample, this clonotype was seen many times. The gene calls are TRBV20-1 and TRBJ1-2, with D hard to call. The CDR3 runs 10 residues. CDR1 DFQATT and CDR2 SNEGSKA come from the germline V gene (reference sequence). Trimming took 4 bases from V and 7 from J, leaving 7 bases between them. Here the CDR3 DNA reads TGCAGTGCTACCAGAGGTGGCTACACCTTC. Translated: CSATRGGYTF.

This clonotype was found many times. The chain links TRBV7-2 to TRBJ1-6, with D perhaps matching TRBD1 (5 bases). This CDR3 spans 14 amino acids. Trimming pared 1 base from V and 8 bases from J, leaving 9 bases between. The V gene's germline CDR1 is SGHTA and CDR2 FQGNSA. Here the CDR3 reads CASSLGGGYSPLHF. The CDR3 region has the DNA TGTGCCAGCAGCTTAGGTGGGGGTTATTCACCCCTCCACTTT.

The CDR3 is CAWSVGSRWDTEAFF. The CDR3, as DNA: TGTGCCTGGAGTGTGGGGAGCAGGTGGGACACTGAAGCTTTCTTT. The chain is built from TRBV30 and TRBJ1-1; D remains ambiguous. Germline V gene sequence: CDR1 GTSNPN, CDR2 SVGIG (reference sequence). CDR3 size: 15 residues. With 0 bases removed from V and 3 bases from J, the gap between germline ends came to 14 bases.

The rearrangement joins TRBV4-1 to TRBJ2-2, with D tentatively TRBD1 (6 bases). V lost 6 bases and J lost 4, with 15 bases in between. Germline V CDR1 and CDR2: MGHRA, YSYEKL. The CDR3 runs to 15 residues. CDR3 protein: CASRRDVRGTGELFF. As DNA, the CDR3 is TGCGCCAGCAGACGGGACGTCAGGGGCACCGGGGAGCTGTTTTTT.

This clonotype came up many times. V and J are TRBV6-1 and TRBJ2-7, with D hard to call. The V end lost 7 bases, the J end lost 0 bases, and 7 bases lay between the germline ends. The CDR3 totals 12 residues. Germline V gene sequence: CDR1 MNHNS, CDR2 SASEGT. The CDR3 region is CASTLNSYEQYF. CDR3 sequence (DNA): TGTGCCAGCACCCTTAACTCCTACGAGCAGTACTTC.